These 23 T cell receptor beta chains were sequenced from one sample in a study of beta chain features in type 1 diabetes. Expressed TCRB transcripts were sequenced, since all the RNA that had been isolated was reverse transcribed. Only in-frame clones appear in the TCRdb table, and some are missing; sequencing was by immunoSEQ multiplex PCR. Of 200,000 to 300,000 clones in the sample, around 14% were seen once. The sample comprised naive CD4+ T cells from blood. The receptors here all came from a woman between 40 and 55 years old in good health.

This clone occurred a few times. The rearrangement uses TRBV5-1 and TRBJ2-7; possible D gene TRBD1, 6 bases. Per the germline V gene, CDR1 is SGHRS and CDR2 is YFSETQ. This CDR3 has 12 amino acids. Trimming stripped 5 bases from V and 3 bases from J, with 9 bases between. The CDR3: CASRQDSYEQYF. The CDR3 DNA sequence: TGCGCCAGCAGACAGGACAGCTACGAGCAGTACTTC.

The chain employs TRBV14 and TRBJ1-1; D gene uncertain. CDR3 length: 14 amino acids. The germline V and J ends were trimmed by 2 bases and 12 bases, with 19 bases remaining between them. Germline V lookup: CDR1 SGHDN, CDR2 FVKESK. In DNA form, the CDR3 reads TGTGCCAGCAGCCAAAAGTTGGGCCCCCAGCCGACTTTCTTT. Amino acids: CASSQKLGPQPTFF.

This clone was observed a handful of times. The chain carries TRBV7-2 and TRBJ2-3, with TRBD2 matching 8 bases. V lost 5 bases, J lost 1 base, and 2 bases stayed unmatched. Germline-derived CDR1 and CDR2 are SGHTA and FQGNSA. The CDR3 loop spans 14 amino acids. The CDR3 protein is CASSKLAGTDTQYF. CDR3 DNA sequence: TGTGCCAGCAGCAAACTAGCGGGCACAGATACGCAGTATTTT.

This clone was observed a few times. The V and J genes are TRBV1 and TRBJ2-7; the D call of TRBD2 is as the table states it, not checked on the DNA. TRBV1 is given as a pseudogene. CDR3 size: 20 residues. CDR3 DNA sequence: TGCACCAGCAGCCAAGATATCCTCGAGGGAGCCGGGACTGCCCCCTTTGTGCAGTACTTC. It translates to CTSSQDILEGAGTAPFVQYF.

The DNA for the CDR3 is TGTGCCAGCAGCTTAGGTACAGGCGACTATGGCTACACCTTC. This gives the protein CASSLGTGDYGYTF. This chain links TRBV11-2 with TRBJ1-2; the D gene is possibly TRBD1 (5 bases). This CDR3 comprises 14 residues. Germline CDR1 reads SGHAT; CDR2 reads FQNNGV. Deletions cut 1 base from V and 3 bases from J, with 9 bases between.

This clone appeared a few times. This sample also contains other DNA sequences that code for the same CDR3. The CDR3 DNA reads as TGTGCCAGCAGCCTGGGTCAAAAAGAGACCCAGTACTTC. This codes for CASSLGQKETQYF. The J gene is TRBJ2-5, the V gene TRBV5-4; D is unclear. Germline CDR1 reads SGHNT; CDR2 reads YYREEE (reference sequence). The CDR3 is 13 amino acids. Trimming removed 4 bases from V and 3 bases from J, with 10 bases in between.

This clone was observed a handful of times. V usage is TRBV5-1 and J usage is TRBJ2-7, with D maybe TRBD1 (6 bases). The CDR3 is 12 amino acids. The V gene's germline CDR1 is SGHRS and CDR2 YFSETQ. The V and J ends lost 3 bases and 6 bases respectively, with 10 bases between them. CDR3 region: CASSSGESEQYF. CDR3 bases: TGCGCCAGCAGCTCAGGGGAGAGCGAGCAGTACTTC.

The chain is built from TRBV25-1 and TRBJ2-2; D might be TRBD2 (7 bases). Germline-derived CDR1 and CDR2 are MGHDK and SYGVNS. The V end was cut by 3 bases, the J end by 6 bases, with 17 bases between. This CDR3 comprises 16 residues. CDR3 bases: TGTGCCAGCAGTGACTTGGGGGGCCGGGGGGCCGGGGAGCTGTTTTTT. Its translation: CASSDLGGRGAGELFF.

The chain joins TRBV5-1 to TRBJ1-6, with 9 bases that match TRBD1. The CDR3 totals 16 residues. Germline V CDR1 and CDR2: SGHRS, YFSETQ. With V trimmed by 0 bases and J by 9 bases, 7 bases remained unmatched. The chain's CDR3 is CASSLGDRVWFSPLHF. CDR3 sequence (DNA): TGCGCCAGCAGCTTGGGGGACAGGGTTTGGTTTTCACCCCTCCACTTT.

The gene calls are TRBV20-1 and TRBJ2-1; D not certain. With 6 bases removed from V and 6 bases from J, the gap between germline ends came to 9 bases. In germline, CDR1 is DFQATT, CDR2 SNEGSKA (reference sequence). This CDR3 comprises 11 residues. CDR3 region: CSARFINEQFF. Written as DNA, the CDR3 is TGCAGTGCACGGTTTATCAATGAGCAGTTCTTC.

A few counts support this clone. This rearrangement joins TRBV7-2 to TRBJ2-2; TRBD2 aligns across 8 bases. The CDR3 has 14 residues. Germline loops: CDR1 SGHTA, CDR2 FQGNSA. Losses at the gene ends were 6 bases for V and 4 bases for J; bases not matched to a gene: 4. In DNA, the CDR3 is TGTGCCAGCAGACCCGCGGGGGGCACCGGGGAGCTGTTTTTT. Protein: CASRPAGGTGELFF.

In its sample, this clone was seen a few times. The rearrangement uses TRBV7-8 and TRBJ2-2; maybe TRBD2 (6 bases). Looked up from germline, CDR1 is SGHVS and CDR2 is FQNEAQ. The CDR3 spans 16 residues. V shed 4 bases and J shed 5 bases, with 17 bases lying between them. DNA of the CDR3: TGTGCCAGCAGCTCGACGGGACTCCGGGGGACCGGGGAGCTGTTTTTT. Translation: CASSSTGLRGTGELFF.

This clone occurred a few times. The chain recombines TRBV5-1 with TRBJ2-7; 11 bases align to TRBD1. The germline V gene has CDR1 SGHRS and CDR2 YFSETQ. The CDR3 is made up of 13 amino acids. Trimming cost V 4 bases and J 6 bases; bases outside gene matches: 3. CDR3 in amino acids: CASSQGTGGEQYF. Written as DNA, the CDR3 is TGCGCCAGCAGCCAAGGGACAGGGGGCGAGCAGTACTTC.

In DNA form, the CDR3 reads TGTGCCAGCAGCCCTTTTGGAAGCGGGGGGGCGGAGACCCAGTACTTC. It codes for CASSPFGSGGAETQYF. The gene calls are TRBV7-2 and TRBJ2-5; 10 bases align to TRBD2. The length of the CDR3 is 16 residues. V lost 5 bases and J lost 5; bases outside the gene matches: 11. Germline V lookup: CDR1 SGHTA, CDR2 FQGNSA.

In this sample, this clone turned up a few times. The chain carries TRBV19 and TRBJ2-7; TRBD1 matches 9 bases. The junction had 9 bases not matched to a gene; V was cut back by 0 bases and J by 12 bases. The CDR3 runs 14 residues. Germline CDR1 reads LNHDA; CDR2 reads SQIVND (reference sequence). Here the CDR3 DNA reads TGTGCCAGTAGTATAGACCTTGGGACAGGGAAGCCGTACTTC. Translated: CASSIDLGTGKPYF.

The chain employs TRBV19 and TRBJ1-1; a possible D gene is TRBD1 (5 bases). V lost 7 bases and J lost 4, with 13 bases in between. Germline V lookup: CDR1 LNHDA, CDR2 SQIVND (reference sequence). CDR3 length equals 13 residues. For the CDR3, the DNA is TGTGCCAGTACAATTCGACAGAGCACTGAAGCTTTCTTT. Its protein is CASTIRQSTEAFF.

The chain has TRBV4-1 and TRBJ2-7, with TRBD1 as a possible D gene (5 bases). Looked up from germline, CDR1 is MGHRA and CDR2 is YSYEKL. Between the trimmed V and J ends, which lost 4 bases and 3 bases, there was a span of 16 bases. This CDR3 has 15 amino acids. CDR3 in amino acids: CASSREDIPFYEQYF. For the CDR3, the DNA is TGCGCCAGCAGCCGAGAGGACATACCATTCTACGAGCAGTACTTC.

The genes are TRBV11-2 and TRBJ2-7; unclear D gene. This CDR3 is 19 amino acids long. V lost 0 bases, J lost 1 base, and 22 bases lay in between. Germline CDR1 and CDR2: SGHAT and FQNNGV. The CDR3 sequence is CASSLERTPSPTPSYEQYF. CDR3 bases: TGTGCCAGCAGCTTAGAACGTACGCCTAGTCCAACTCCGTCCTACGAGCAGTACTTC.

The chain carries TRBV11-2 and TRBJ2-5, with a tentative D call TRBD1 (6 bases). CDR3 length: 16 residues. Trimming took 1 base from V and 4 from J, leaving 16 bases between them. From germline, CDR1 is SGHAT and CDR2 FQNNGV. CDR3 nucleotide sequence: TGTGCCAGCAGCTTAGGCCACAGGGAGACAGGAGAGACCCAGTACTTC. The encoded protein is CASSLGHRETGETQYF.

This clone was observed a single time. The CDR3 loop reads CASSLIGQVVQYF. The CDR3, as DNA: TGTGCCAGCAGCTTAATCGGACAGGTAGTGCAGTACTTC. This chain links TRBV5-4 with TRBJ2-7; TRBD1 matches 7 bases. Germline trimming cut 2 bases from V and 9 bases from J; bases unmatched to any gene: 8. In germline, CDR1 is SGHNT, CDR2 YYREEE (reference sequence). The length of the CDR3 is 13 residues.

In this sample, this clone turned up once. V gene TRBV2 combines with J gene TRBJ2-7; 9 bases are a match to TRBD1. V lost 5 bases, J lost 3 bases, and 11 bases stayed unmatched. The CDR3 totals 16 residues. Looked up from germline, CDR1 is SNHLY and CDR2 is FYNNEI. CDR3 in amino acids: CASSQTNRGQGYEQYF. For the CDR3, the DNA is TGTGCCAGCAGTCAAACAAACCGGGGACAGGGCTACGAGCAGTACTTC.

The chain combines TRBV7-2 with TRBJ2-3, with a weak D call TRBD2 (6 bases). V was shortened by 5 bases and J by 1 base, with 13 bases between the two germline ends. From germline, CDR1 is SGHTA and CDR2 FQGNSA. The CDR3 has 15 residues. As DNA, the CDR3 is TGTGCCAGCAGCCTGCGGGGTTTTGGCACAGATACGCAGTATTTT. Residues: CASSLRGFGTDTQYF.

J is TRBJ2-3 and V is TRBV2; 7 nucleotides align to TRBD1. The CDR3 is 13 residues long. V was pared by 9 bases and J by 2 bases, with 5 bases of the junction left unmatched. Germline lookup yields CDR1 SNHLY and CDR2 FYNNEI. The CDR3: CARGTANTDTQYF. The CDR3, as DNA: TGTGCCAGGGGGACAGCCAACACAGATACGCAGTATTTT.